This T cell receptor beta chain appears in the sequencing data of a study of vaccination effects on CD4 cells after COVID-19. Under the ViraFEST assay, PBMC were stimulated with viral peptide pools so that antigen-specific CD4+ T cells expanded. Sequencing was performed afterwards. Once cultured for roughly nine days, the cells underwent separation to obtain CD4+ T cells. Participants were given two doses of BNT162b2 or mRNA-1273 vaccine. None of these healthy vaccinees had been infected with SARS-CoV-2 before vaccination. A few million PBMC per well were cultured with approximately 10 IU/ml IL-2 and roughly 9.9 ug/ml peptides. Each culture had half its medium swapped for IL-2 medium on days 3 and 7. This clone has more than one count but fewer than ten. Its target is not known. V trimming: 4 bases; J trimming: 4 bases; junction bases outside the gene matches: 8. Germline CDR1 and CDR2: SGHRS and YFSETQ. This CDR3 is built from 15 residues.

Broader study findings: The study enrolled few convalescent patients and sampled no early post-infection timepoints.

TCRdb's copy holds only in-frame clones and misses some; the assay was immunoSEQ multiplex PCR. The sample includes about 66,000 clones, approximately 76% of them seen just once. V is TRBV5-1 and J is TRBJ1-2, with TRBD1 matching 9 bases. The TCR originated in a human donor who received a COVID-19 vaccine. Sequencing used CD4+ T cells from PBMCs cultured with HCoV-OC43 spike peptides, obtained after COVID-19 vaccination. The subset denotes: HCoV-OC43 spike overlapping peptide pool stimulation. The CDR3 bases are TGCGCCAGCAGCGATCCGGGACAGGGACCCTATGGCTACACCTTC. Translated: CASSDPGQGPYGYTF.